The 24 T cell receptor beta chains in this list originate from one sample, sequenced in a study of T cell responses to AZD1222 COVID-19 vaccine. Profiled with immunoSEQ multiplex PCR; TCRdb holds only in-frame clones, not every one. The sample records approximately 150,000 clones, approximately 90% being singletons. The source material was peripheral blood, sampled on day 0 of AZD1222 vaccination. The receptors here all came from an adult in good health.

The rearrangement joins TRBV7-2 to TRBJ1-2; D unresolved. Germline CDR1 and CDR2: SGHTA and FQGNSA. The CDR3 length is 14 residues. The germline V and J ends were trimmed by 5 bases and 2 bases, with 12 bases remaining between them. The CDR3 nucleotides are TGTGCCAGCAGCCCCAGTTTTGCGAACTATGGCTACACCTTC. This codes for CASSPSFANYGYTF.

This clone was observed a single time. The rearrangement joins TRBV5-4 to TRBJ1-1; the match to TRBD1 covers 10 bases. CDR1 SGHNT and CDR2 YYREEE come from the germline V gene (reference sequence). The trim removed 4 bases at V and 4 bases at J, leaving 7 bases unmatched. The CDR3 is made up of 15 amino acids. The DNA of the CDR3 is TGTGCCAGCAGCGCCGACAGGGGGCTGGCCACTGAAGCTTTCTTT. It yields the protein CASSADRGLATEAFF.

The chain combines TRBV7-3 with TRBJ1-1; 8 bases agree with TRBD1. The germline CDR1 and CDR2 sequences are SGHTA and FQGTGA. There are 14 residues in the CDR3. The trim removed 3 bases at V and 1 base at J, leaving 1 base unmatched. CDR3 in DNA: TGTGCCAGCAGCTTCGGGACAGGGAACACTGAAGCTTTCTTT. Translating it yields CASSFGTGNTEAFF.

The table lists this clone with a count of one. This rearrangement joins TRBV5-5 to TRBJ2-2; tentatively, D is TRBD1 or TRBD2 (6 bases each). The V end was cut by 1 base, the J end by 1 base, with 8 bases between. CDR1 and CDR2 from the germline V gene are SGHKS and YYEKEE (reference sequence). The CDR3 is 15 residues long. CDR3 sequence: CASSLKGGNTGELFF. In DNA form, the CDR3 reads TGTGCCAGCAGCTTGAAGGGGGGGAACACCGGGGAGCTGTTTTTT.

In its sample, this clone was seen once. The gene calls are TRBV9 and TRBJ2-7; 7 bases are a match to TRBD1. The ends lost 3 bases at V and 2 bases at J; junction bases unmatched: 8. This CDR3 region has 15 residues. Germline assignment: CDR1 SGDLS and CDR2 YYNGEE. The CDR3 DNA is TGTGCCAGCAGCGGACGACAGGGAGATCCCTACGAGCAGTACTTC. Its protein product is CASSGRQGDPYEQYF.

This clone occurred a few times. The rearrangement joins TRBV24-1 to TRBJ2-7; the D is unclear. The CDR3 totals 12 residues. V was trimmed by 9 bases and J by 2 bases, leaving 10 bases between them. Germline lookup yields CDR1 KGHDR and CDR2 SFDVKD. Here the CDR3 reads CATPMDPYEQYF. The CDR3 bases are TGTGCCACCCCCATGGACCCCTACGAGCAGTACTTC.

The chain joins TRBV9 to TRBJ2-7, with 8 bases fitting TRBD1. The CDR3 sequence is 15 residues long. Trimming took 1 base from V and 0 from J; bases not matched to a gene: 3. Germline V gene data show CDR1 as SGDLS and CDR2 as YYNGEE. The CDR3 protein is CASSVSGGLSYEQYF. As DNA, the CDR3 is TGTGCCAGCAGCGTATCAGGGGGCCTCTCCTACGAGCAGTACTTC.

This chain joins TRBV15 and TRBJ1-5; D unresolved. CDR3 size: 13 residues. Germline assignment: CDR1 LNHNV and CDR2 YYDKDF (reference sequence). Trimming removed 1 base from V and 11 bases from J, with 12 bases in between. CDR3 in amino acids: CATSRGPPTAQHF. Here the CDR3 DNA reads TGTGCCACCAGCAGAGGTCCCCCCACGGCCCAGCATTTT.

The chain has TRBV30 and TRBJ2-7, with D perhaps TRBD2 (7 bases). Germline values: CDR1 GTSNPN, CDR2 SVGIG (reference sequence). The CDR3 has 12 amino acids. CDR3 sequence reads: CAWGGRLNEQYF. DNA for the CDR3: TGTGCTTGGGGGGGGCGTTTAAACGAGCAGTACTTC.

Turning to this clone: Mismatch with germline at one junction end may stem from a read error. This sequence joins TRBV9 and TRBJ2-1; D call uncertain. The germline gives CDR1 SGDLS, CDR2 YYNGEE. CDR3 length: 12 amino acids. CDR3 nucleotide sequence: TGTGCCAGCAGCACGGGCCTTGAAGAGCCGTTCTTC. It is translated as CASSTGLEEPFF.

The rearrangement uses TRBV27 and TRBJ2-2; TRBD2 agrees at 7 bases. Germline assignment: CDR1 MNHEY and CDR2 SMNVEV (reference sequence). With 1 base clipped from V and 7 bases from J, the junction kept 6 bases outside the gene matches. CDR3 length: 15 amino acids. The CDR3 coding sequence is TGTGCCAGCAGTTTATTTTTAGCGGGCCTCGGGGAGCTGTTTTTT. Encoded protein: CASSLFLAGLGELFF.

The V call is TRBV5-6, the J call TRBJ2-1; the match to TRBD1 covers 8 bases. The CDR3 totals 15 residues. The ends lost 2 bases at V and 3 bases at J; junction bases unmatched: 4. The germline gives CDR1 SGHDT, CDR2 YYEEEE. Here the CDR3 reads CASSLGDRIYNEQFF. The CDR3, as DNA: TGTGCCAGCAGCTTAGGGGACAGGATCTACAATGAGCAGTTCTTC.

J is TRBJ1-5 and V is TRBV10-3; TRBD1 aligns across 9 bases. The CDR3 has 16 amino acids. Germline values: CDR1 ENHRY, CDR2 SYGVKD. The V and J ends lost 0 bases and 3 bases, in that order; junction bases with no gene match: 3. The CDR3: CAISESGQGYNQPQHF. The CDR3 bases are TGTGCCATCAGTGAGTCGGGACAGGGCTACAATCAGCCCCAGCATTTT.

The chain employs TRBV5-6 and TRBJ1-1; no firm D call. The V gene's germline CDR1 is SGHDT and CDR2 YYEEEE. The CDR3 extends over 15 amino acids. Trimming pared 0 bases from V and 3 bases from J, leaving 12 bases between. The CDR3 DNA reads as TGTGCCAGCAGCTTGGGACGAAGGTCTTACACTGAAGCTTTCTTT. This gives the protein CASSLGRRSYTEAFF.

The chain has TRBV7-2 and TRBJ1-1; weak D call: TRBD1 (5 bases). There are 14 residues in the CDR3. The germline gives CDR1 SGHTA, CDR2 FQGNSA. V lost 5 bases to trimming and J lost 1 base, with 11 bases between them. CDR3 in amino acids: CASSTGPGNTEAFF. Written as DNA, the CDR3 is TGTGCCAGCAGCACGGGACCCGGGAACACTGAAGCTTTCTTT.

The J gene is TRBJ1-5, the V gene TRBV4-1; D is undetermined. The CDR3 runs 13 residues. V was pared by 4 bases and J by 5 bases, with 9 bases between. Germline V gene lookup returns CDR1 MGHRA and CDR2 YSYEKL. CDR3 bases: TGCGCCAGCAGCCCACAGATCTATCAGCCCCAGCATTTT. Amino acid sequence: CASSPQIYQPQHF.

The genes are TRBV7-2 and TRBJ2-6, with 8 bases identical to TRBD1. Germline V gives CDR1 SGHTA, CDR2 FQGNSA. The CDR3 covers 16 residues. Trimming cost V 5 bases and J 3 bases; bases outside gene matches: 6. CDR3 DNA: TGTGCCAGCAGCGTTCAGGGGGCGGGTGGGGCCAACGTCCTGACTTTC. This sequence encodes CASSVQGAGGANVLTF.

The rearrangement uses TRBV6-2 or TRBV6-3 and TRBJ1-5; D might be TRBD1 (6 bases). V lost 4 bases to trimming and J lost 2 bases, with 12 bases between them. The germline V gene has CDR1 MNHEY and CDR2 SVGEGT. The CDR3 runs to 15 residues. The CDR3 spells CASSWASGGNQPQHF. In DNA, the CDR3 is TGTGCCAGCAGTTGGGCCTCAGGGGGCAATCAGCCCCAGCATTTT.

This clone was counted between two and nine times. The CDR3 nucleotides are TGTGCCAGCAGCTTGGCTCCGGGGGGGCAATACGAGCAGTACTTC. Translated: CASSLAPGGQYEQYF. The V and J genes are TRBV5-5 and TRBJ2-7; 8 bases align to TRBD2. Unmatched junction bases numbered 6, after V lost 0 bases and J lost 4 bases. Germline-derived CDR1 and CDR2 are SGHKS and YYEKEE (reference sequence). This CDR3 has 15 residues.

The CDR3 region is CASSPTGATGELFF. As DNA, the CDR3 is TGTGCCAGCAGCCCGACGGGGGCCACCGGGGAGCTGTTTTTT. V is TRBV9 and J is TRBJ2-2; D assignment may be TRBD1 or TRBD2 (6 bases each). Trimming pared 4 bases from V and 4 bases from J, leaving 11 bases between. The CDR3 spans 14 residues. The germline gives CDR1 SGDLS, CDR2 YYNGEE.

The genes are TRBV2 and TRBJ2-7, with D possibly matching TRBD2 (5 bases). Germline CDR1 reads SNHLY; CDR2 reads FYNNEI. The germline V and J ends were trimmed by 3 bases and 0 bases, with 12 bases remaining between them. The CDR3 consists of 15 residues. CDR3 loop: CASSELALSSYEQYF. The CDR3 coding sequence is TGTGCCAGCAGTGAGCTAGCCTTAAGCTCCTACGAGCAGTACTTC.

The V gene is TRBV3-1 (or the pseudogene TRBV3-2), the J gene TRBJ2-3; 10 positions agree with TRBD2. Germline assignment: CDR1 LGHDT and CDR2 YNNKEL (reference sequence). This CDR3 has 17 amino acids. The junction had 9 bases not matched to a gene; V was cut back by 1 base and J by 5 bases. The CDR3: CASSQGSSGGAIDTQYF. CDR3 bases: TGTGCCAGCAGCCAAGGATCGAGCGGGGGGGCCATAGATACGCAGTATTTT.

The rearrangement joins TRBV19 to TRBJ2-1; D could derive from TRBD1 or TRBD2 (6 bases each). Germline assignment: CDR1 LNHDA and CDR2 SQIVND (reference sequence). This CDR3 spans 15 amino acids. The ends were cut back, 3 bases at V and 2 bases at J, with 11 bases in the middle. The CDR3 bases are TGTGCCAGTAGTATGGAGGGGGGAGCCTACAATGAGCAGTTCTTC. Its protein is CASSMEGGAYNEQFF.

This rearrangement joins TRBV3-1 (or the pseudogene TRBV3-2) to TRBJ1-2; tentative D call: TRBD1 (5 bases). The CDR3 is made up of 12 amino acids. Looked up from germline, CDR1 is LGHDT and CDR2 is YNNKEL (reference sequence). The V end lost 1 base, the J end lost 13 bases, and 13 bases lay between the germline ends. DNA for the CDR3: TGTGCCAGCAGCCAAGGGGGGGAGGACTGCACCTTC. It codes for CASSQGGEDCTF.